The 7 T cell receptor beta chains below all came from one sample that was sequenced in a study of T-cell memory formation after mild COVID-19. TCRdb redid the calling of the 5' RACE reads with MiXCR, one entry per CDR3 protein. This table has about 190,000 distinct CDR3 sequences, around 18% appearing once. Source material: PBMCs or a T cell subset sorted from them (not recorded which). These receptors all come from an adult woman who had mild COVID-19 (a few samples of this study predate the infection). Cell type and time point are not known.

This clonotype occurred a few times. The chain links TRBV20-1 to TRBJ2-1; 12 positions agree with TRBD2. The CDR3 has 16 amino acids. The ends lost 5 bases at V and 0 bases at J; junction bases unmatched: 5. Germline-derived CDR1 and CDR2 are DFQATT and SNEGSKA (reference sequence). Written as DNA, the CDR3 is TGCAGTGCTGTGACTAGCGGGGGACACTCCTACAATGAGCAGTTCTTC. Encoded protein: CSAVTSGGHSYNEQFF.

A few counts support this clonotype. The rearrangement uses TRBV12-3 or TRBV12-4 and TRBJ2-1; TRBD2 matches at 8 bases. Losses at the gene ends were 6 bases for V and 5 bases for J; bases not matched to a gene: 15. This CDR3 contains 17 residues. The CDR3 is CASRPTGAGLVHNEQFF. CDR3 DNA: TGTGCCAGCAGACCCACCGGCGCGGGACTAGTTCACAATGAGCAGTTCTTC.

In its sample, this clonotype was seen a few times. CDR3 nucleotide sequence: TGTGCCAGCAGTTTCAGGGTAAATGAGCAGTTCTTC. Its protein is CASSFRVNEQFF. This chain links TRBV6-6 with TRBJ2-1, with D possibly matching TRBD1 (5 bases). From germline, CDR1 is MNHNY and CDR2 SVGAGI (reference sequence). The CDR3 is made up of 12 amino acids. Trimming removed 4 bases at V and 7 bases at J, with 8 bases between.

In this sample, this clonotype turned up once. CDR3 region: CSVAKGGHEKLFF. The CDR3 DNA reads TGCAGCGTTGCCAAGGGAGGACACGAAAAACTGTTTTTT. The rearrangement joins TRBV29-1 to TRBJ1-4; perhaps TRBD1 as D (5 bases). The V gene's germline CDR1 is SQVTM and CDR2 ANQGSEA. V dropped 4 bases and J dropped 8 bases, with 14 bases sitting between them. The CDR3 sequence is 13 residues long.

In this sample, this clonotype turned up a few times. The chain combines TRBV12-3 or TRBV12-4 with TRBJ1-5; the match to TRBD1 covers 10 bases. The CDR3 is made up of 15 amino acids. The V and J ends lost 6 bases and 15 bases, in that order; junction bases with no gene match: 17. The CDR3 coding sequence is TGTGCCAGCAGCCCAGGCGACAGGGGGCTAGGTAATTCGCATTTT. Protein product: CASSPGDRGLGNSHF.

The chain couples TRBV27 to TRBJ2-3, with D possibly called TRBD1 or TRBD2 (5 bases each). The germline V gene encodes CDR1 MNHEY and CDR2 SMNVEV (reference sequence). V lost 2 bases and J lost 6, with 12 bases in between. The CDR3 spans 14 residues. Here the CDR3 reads CASSLRVGRDTQYF. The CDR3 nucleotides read TGTGCCAGCAGTTTACGGGTGGGACGCGATACGCAGTATTTT.

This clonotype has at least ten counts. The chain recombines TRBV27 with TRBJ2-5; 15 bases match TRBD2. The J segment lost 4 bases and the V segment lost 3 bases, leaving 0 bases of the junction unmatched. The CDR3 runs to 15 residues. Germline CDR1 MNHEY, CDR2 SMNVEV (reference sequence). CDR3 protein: CASSLGLAGGETQYF. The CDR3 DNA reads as TGTGCCAGCAGTTTGGGACTAGCGGGAGGAGAGACCCAGTACTTC.